This T cell receptor (beta chain) was documented in a study of OX40 agonist ivuxolimab in advanced cancers. Background for the entire study: The costimulatory receptor OX40 (CD134) was targeted by ivuxolimab, a fully human IgG2 agonistic monoclonal antibody. Intravenous ivuxolimab was administered to patients every 2 weeks at six dose levels: 0.01, 0.1, 0.3, 1.5, 3 and 10 mg/kg. Of the roughly 54 dose-escalation patients, hepatocellular carcinoma was present in around 19, melanoma in approximately 15, renal cell carcinoma in 9 and head and neck cancer in 9. In the dose-escalation cohort, 70% to 90% of patients were male, and the mean age was approximately 60 years with a range of roughly 23 to 79. Patients were allowed to have had prior anti-PD-1, anti-PD-L1 or anti-CTLA-4 therapy, and approximately 39% of the dose-escalation patients had been treated with checkpoint inhibitors. Partial responses were achieved by three dose-escalation patients, of whom one had hepatocellular carcinoma and two had cutaneous melanoma. The purpose of peripheral TCRbeta sequencing was to test whether ivuxolimab changed TCR sequence diversity and led to clonal T-cell expansion. The paper reports the monotherapy dose-escalation portion (N of about 52 patients) of the phase I ivuxolimab trial.

The CDR3 sequence holds 16 residues, the cysteine and phenylalanine included. Solely the CDR3 DNA is kept, with 48 bases framed from the first base. After removal of 0 bases from V and 3 bases from J, the junction retains 6 bases not matched to a gene. The germline V gene encodes CDR1 SEHNR and CDR2 FQNEAQ (reference sequence). Points the paper makes about the study in general: At doses of 0.1 to 3.0 mg/kg, clonal expansion of both CD4+ and CD8+ T cells in blood was seen between baseline and week 6. After ivuxolimab, expanded clones were on average more numerous among CD8+ T cells than among CD4+ T cells. Low levels of normalized T-cell clonal expansion were also seen in some patients who did not respond. The antigen specificity of the peripheral T cells that underwent clonal expansion was not determined. In partial responders in the 0.1-3.0 mg/kg groups, normalized peripheral clonal expansion was found to be among the lowest, especially among CD8+ T cells.

Of note for this clone: The target of this receptor is not known. No much larger clone is present one base from it, and per-base qualities are unavailable.

Patients with a history of autoimmune disease or receiving systemic immunosuppression were excluded from the trial. Peripheral blood for TCR sequencing was collected from all dose cohorts at baseline, on cycle 4 day 1, and on cycle 7 day 1. Samples came from an open-label, multicenter, first-in-human phase I dose-escalation trial of ivuxolimab. The trial enrolled adults with locally advanced or metastatic head and neck squamous cell, hepatocellular, melanoma or renal cell carcinoma. Before TCR sequencing, CD4+ T cells and CD8+ T cells from peripheral blood were sorted into separate populations. For sequencing of the TCRbeta CDR3 region, genomic DNA was extracted from the sorted cells. The immunoSEQ Assay was used for sequencing of TCRbeta CDR3 regions. In TCRdb, the immuneACCESS table is reduced to in-frame sequences with V and J assigned. These tables do not hold every clone; where another copy was compared, an unresolved V gene accounts for under half, and the others remain unexplained. For this sample the table gives some 74,000 clones, of which 82% were detected only once. The top ten clones comprise 5% of the sample.

The sequence came from an adult with an advanced solid tumor such as melanoma, head and neck, liver or kidney cancer. Source: CD4+ or CD8+ T cells sorted from blood, taken in a trial of the OX40 agonist ivuxolimab. The sequence is built from TRBV7-9 and TRBJ1-1, with TRBD1 identical over 8 junction bases. The nucleotide sequence is TGTGCCAGCAGCTTAGCTACGACAGGGGTGGACACTGAAGCTTTCTTT. Its protein product is CASSLATTGVDTEAFF.